These 22 T cell receptor beta chains were all obtained from the same sample, sequenced in a study of blood T cell repertoires in COVID-19. The protocol was immunoSEQ multiplex PCR, while the TCRdb copy is restricted to in-frame clones and leaves out a portion. The profile shows roughly 250,000 clones, 83% of them singletons. The sample consisted of peripheral blood. All receptors derive from a woman in her forties or fifties with acute or convalescent COVID-19.

V usage is TRBV7-8 and J usage is TRBJ1-4; D gene ambiguous. V gave up 5 bases and J gave up 7 bases, with 20 bases separating them. The V gene's germline CDR1 is SGHVS and CDR2 FQNEAQ. This CDR3 has 16 residues. Here the CDR3 reads CASSKTTGGRTEKLFF. CDR3 sequence (DNA): TGTGCCAGCAGCAAGACCACCGGCGGGCGCACTGAAAAACTGTTTTTT.

This clone occurred once. The chain is built from TRBV10-1 and TRBJ2-3, with D possibly TRBD1 on 6 matching bases. The length of the CDR3 is 16 residues. The V end lost 7 bases, the J end lost 2 bases, and 19 bases lay between the germline ends. Germline V gene data show CDR1 as WNHNN and CDR2 as SYGVQD (reference sequence). The CDR3 sequence: CASTGDEDSFTDTQYF. For the CDR3, the DNA is TGCGCCAGCACTGGCGACGAGGACAGCTTCACAGATACGCAGTATTTT.

The chain joins TRBV28 to TRBJ1-5; 7 bases agree with TRBD1. CDR3 length: 16 amino acids. The V and J ends lost 4 bases and 0 bases, in that order; junction bases with no gene match: 6. The germline gives CDR1 MDHEN, CDR2 SYDVKM. CDR3 region: CASSSQGDNSNQPQHF. The CDR3 coding sequence is TGTGCCAGCAGTTCCCAGGGGGACAATAGCAATCAGCCCCAGCATTTT.

The genes are TRBV5-4 and TRBJ1-1, with unresolved D. In germline, CDR1 is SGHNT, CDR2 YYREEE (reference sequence). This CDR3 region has 14 residues. Trimming left V 3 bases short and J 6 bases short, with 15 bases between. CDR3 in amino acids: CASSSGTAPAEAFF. The CDR3 DNA reads TGTGCCAGCAGCTCGGGTACGGCACCGGCTGAAGCTTTCTTT.

The chain uses TRBV28 and TRBJ2-3, with a tentative D call TRBD1 (8 bases). The CDR3 sequence is 14 residues long. Trimming removed 6 bases from V and 6 bases from J, with 16 bases in between. CDR1 is MDHEN, CDR2 SYDVKM, per germline. CDR3 amino acids: CASRHRGGSDTQYF. The DNA of the CDR3 is TGTGCCAGCAGGCACAGGGGGGGCTCCGATACGCAGTATTTT. Full variable domain (missing parts from reference TRBV28 and TRBJ2-3): DVKVTQSSRYLVKRTGEKVFLECVQDMDHENMFWYRQDPGLGLRLIYFSYDVKMKEKGDIPEGYSVSREKKERFSLILESASTNQTSMYLCASRHRGGSDTQYFGPGTRLTVL.

The rearrangement links TRBV7-9 to TRBJ1-4; tentatively, D is TRBD1 (5 bases). Germline V lookup: CDR1 SEHNR, CDR2 FQNEAQ (reference sequence). The CDR3 totals 16 residues. V lost 8 bases and J 0 bases, leaving 16 bases between the germline ends. CDR3 in amino acids: CASHLGTGATNEKLFF. CDR3 nucleotide sequence: TGTGCCAGCCACTTAGGGACGGGGGCAACTAATGAAAAACTGTTTTTT.

This clone was detected many times. This chain connects TRBV5-5 to TRBJ1-2; D call uncertain. The germline CDR1 and CDR2 sequences are SGHKS and YYEKEE (reference sequence). CDR3 length equals 15 residues. V lost 0 bases and J lost 4, with 13 bases in between. CDR3 amino acids: CASSLADQVSYGYTF. Written as DNA, the CDR3 is TGTGCCAGCAGCTTGGCGGATCAGGTCAGCTATGGCTACACCTTC. The complete variable domain, with remaining parts taken from reference TRBV5-5 and TRBJ1-2, reads DAGVTQSPTHLIKTRGQQVTLRCSPISGHKSVSWYQQVLGQGPQFIFQYYEKEERGRGNFPDRFSARQFPNYSSELNVNALLLGDSALYLCASSLADQVSYGYTFGSGTRLTVV.

V gene TRBV4-1 combines with J gene TRBJ2-7, with a tentative D call TRBD1 (5 bases). CDR1 and CDR2 from the germline V gene are MGHRA and YSYEKL. Trimming stripped 0 bases from V and 5 bases from J, with 11 bases between. This CDR3 is 14 amino acids long. The CDR3 sequence: CASSQEGTGNEQYF. As DNA, the CDR3 is TGCGCCAGCAGCCAAGAGGGAACAGGAAACGAGCAGTACTTC.

The rearrangement links TRBV27 to TRBJ2-2; weak D call: TRBD2 (6 bases). This CDR3 contains 15 residues. The V end was cut by 8 bases, the J end by 5 bases, with 18 bases between. CDR1 and CDR2 (germline): MNHEY, SMNVEV (reference sequence). In DNA form, the CDR3 reads TGTGCCAGCTCCGCGTCGGGGGAAGGTACCGGGGAGCTGTTTTTT. It is translated as CASSASGEGTGELFF.

V and J are TRBV19 and TRBJ1-5; 7 nucleotides line up with TRBD1. This CDR3 spans 14 amino acids. Germline-derived CDR1 and CDR2 are LNHDA and SQIVND (reference sequence). The trim removed 5 bases at V and 4 bases at J, leaving 5 bases unmatched. DNA of the CDR3: TGTGCCAGTAGTTTCGGGACAGCAAATCAGCCCCAGCATTTT. Translated, it gives CASSFGTANQPQHF. The complete variable domain, with remaining parts taken from reference TRBV19 and TRBJ1-5, reads DGGITQSPKYLFRKEGQNVTLSCEQNLNHDAMYWYRQDPGQGLRLIYYSQIVNDFQKGDIAEGYSVSREKKESFPLTVTSAQKNPTAFYLCASSFGTANQPQHFGDGTRLSIL.

The chain couples TRBV19 to TRBJ1-1; 7 bases are shared with TRBD1. CDR1 is LNHDA and CDR2 is SQIVND in the germline V gene (reference sequence). The J segment lost 2 bases and the V segment lost 1 base, leaving 4 bases of the junction unmatched. The CDR3 is 15 residues long. In DNA form, the CDR3 reads TGTGCCAGTAGTATAGGTGACAGGGTTAACACTGAAGCTTTCTTT. Translation gives CASSIGDRVNTEAFF.

The rearrangement joins TRBV3-1 (or the pseudogene TRBV3-2) to TRBJ1-1; 9 bases agree with TRBD1. The CDR3 loop spans 12 amino acids. V shed 8 bases, J shed 4 bases, and the junction held 2 bases outside the gene matches. Germline CDR1 is LGHDT and CDR2 is YNNKEL (reference sequence). This CDR3 reads CASVDRGTEAFF. As DNA, the CDR3 is TGTGCCAGCGTGGACAGGGGCACTGAAGCTTTCTTT.

In the case of this clone: This same CDR3 is encoded by further DNA sequences in the sample. V is TRBV28 and J is TRBJ1-1; D is unresolved. Looked up from germline, CDR1 is MDHEN and CDR2 is SYDVKM. Trimming cost V 4 bases and J 5 bases, with 8 bases left between them. This CDR3 is 12 amino acids long. CDR3 loop: CASSSGRTEAFF. As DNA, the CDR3 is TGTGCCAGCAGTTCCGGTCGGACTGAAGCTTTCTTT.

The rearrangement joins TRBV10-1 to TRBJ2-1, with 16 bases that match TRBD2. CDR3 length: 19 amino acids. The trim removed 7 bases at V and 7 bases at J, leaving 16 bases unmatched. From germline, CDR1 is WNHNN and CDR2 SYGVQD (reference sequence). The CDR3 protein is CASKESGTSGRASWNEQFF. In DNA form, the CDR3 reads TGCGCCAGCAAGGAATCCGGGACTAGCGGGAGGGCTTCTTGGAATGAGCAGTTCTTC.

In its sample, this clone was seen once. The CDR3 spells CASSQGVGGTGSPLHF. The CDR3 nucleotides are TGTGCCAGCAGCCAAGGGGTCGGGGGTACGGGCTCACCCCTCCACTTT. The chain has TRBV3-1 (or the pseudogene TRBV3-2) and TRBJ1-6; D is possibly TRBD1 (5 bases). The CDR3 sequence is 16 residues long. The V and J ends lost 1 base and 10 bases respectively, with 17 bases between them. From germline, CDR1 is LGHDT and CDR2 YNNKEL (reference sequence).

The genes are TRBV4-1 and TRBJ2-1, with 9 bases lining up with TRBD2. Unmatched junction bases numbered 7, after V lost 2 bases and J lost 8 bases. Germline loops: CDR1 MGHRA, CDR2 YSYEKL. The CDR3 runs to 15 residues. The CDR3, as DNA: TGCGCCAGCAGCCAAACGACTAGCGGCCATTATGAGCAGTTCTTC. Translated, it gives CASSQTTSGHYEQFF.

The chain is built from TRBV6-6 and TRBJ2-5; TRBD2 matches 8 bases. V lost 10 bases and J lost 2; bases outside the gene matches: 12. Germline V gene lookup returns CDR1 MNHNY and CDR2 SVGAGI (reference sequence). This CDR3 spans 15 amino acids. CDR3 amino acids: CATRWGSGAQETQYF. DNA for the CDR3: TGTGCCACCCGGTGGGGTAGCGGGGCTCAAGAGACCCAGTACTTC.

V gene TRBV19 combines with J gene TRBJ2-2, with D uncertain. Germline V gene sequence: CDR1 LNHDA, CDR2 SQIVND (reference sequence). Trimming took off 1 base at V and 2 bases at J, with 5 bases between the two ends. CDR3 length equals 14 residues. The CDR3 DNA reads as TGTGCCAGTAGTATAGTAGTTAACACCGGGGAGCTGTTTTTT. Amino acids: CASSIVVNTGELFF.

The V gene is TRBV2, the J gene TRBJ2-1; tentatively, D is TRBD1 (5 bases). Germline V gene sequence: CDR1 SNHLY, CDR2 FYNNEI. Trimming stripped 4 bases from V and 6 bases from J, with 19 bases between. There are 16 residues in the CDR3. Here the CDR3 DNA reads TGTGCCAGCAGTGGGGGCACCTTGGGCCTTCGCAATGAGCAGTTCTTC. This translates into CASSGGTLGLRNEQFF.

The chain uses TRBV4-1 and TRBJ1-5; TRBD1 might be the D (5 bases). CDR3 size: 15 residues. V was cut by 2 bases and J by 6 bases, with 14 bases left in between. Germline V lookup: CDR1 MGHRA, CDR2 YSYEKL. The CDR3 loop is CASSQWGQRGQPQHF. Written as DNA, the CDR3 is TGCGCCAGCAGCCAATGGGGCCAGAGAGGTCAGCCCCAGCATTTT.

This chain uses TRBV4-2 with TRBJ1-6; D gene unclear. Germline CDR1 and CDR2: LGHNA and YNFKEQ. This CDR3 region has 14 residues. V dropped 4 bases and J dropped 7 bases, with 11 bases sitting between them. In nucleotides, the CDR3 is TGTGCCAGCAGCCCCAACGGGGTAAATTCACCCCTCCACTTT. Amino acid sequence: CASSPNGVNSPLHF.

This chain connects TRBV12-3 or TRBV12-4 to TRBJ2-5; the match to TRBD2 covers 7 bases. The CDR3 is made up of 13 amino acids. After removal of 6 bases from V and 2 bases from J, the junction contained 3 bases not matched to a gene. The CDR3 sequence: CASRGTTQETQYF. DNA of the CDR3: TGTGCCAGCAGAGGGACTACACAAGAGACCCAGTACTTC.